This TCR beta chain is from a study of shared clonotypes between healthy human individuals. Turning to the study itself: Serving as donors were two women and a few men, whose ages spanned 18 to 49.

CDR1 is SQVTM and CDR2 is ANQGSEA in the germline V gene. The CDR3 contains 19 residues. Trimming shortened V by 0 bases and J by 0 bases, and 23 bases separated the two germline ends. Study outcomes and limitations: Non-shared clonotypes displayed generation probabilities falling below those of clonotypes present in all four donors. A generally larger estimated richness was seen in naive subsets than in memory subsets.

Naive CD8 isolation took CD45RO-negative cells positively selected for CCR7 and excluded terminally differentiated effector memory CD45RA+ cells. About this clone itself: Its antigen remains unknown.

The repertoire was sequenced with immunoSEQ multiplex PCR; TCRdb's copy has only in-frame clones and lacks some. This table holds roughly 1,800,000 clones, approximately 95% found once. This TCR derives from a young man in good health. Sequencing was done on a sample of naive CD8+ T cells sorted from blood. The chain combines TRBV29-1 with TRBJ1-1, with D possibly TRBD1 on 5 matching bases. CDR3 protein: CSVEDGTVFGAQMNTEAFF. The CDR3 DNA is TGCAGCGTTGAAGACGGGACGGTTTTTGGGGCCCAAATGAACACTGAAGCTTTCTTT. Looking up the rest from reference TRBV29-1 and TRBJ1-1 gives the full variable domain: SAVISQKPSRDICQRGTSLTIQCQVDSQVTMMFWYRQQPGQSLTLIATANQGSEATYESGFVIDKFPISRPNLTFSTLTVSNMSPEDSSIYLCSVEDGTVFGAQMNTEAFFGQGTRLTVV.